A single sample is the source of the 17 T cell receptor beta chains below, sequenced in a study of graft-versus-host responses after intestinal transplantation. Only in-frame clones appear in the TCRdb table, and some are missing; sequencing was by immunoSEQ multiplex PCR. The repertoire has about 81,000 clones, about 88% of them found once; the top ten carry roughly 0.37%. These receptors are not linked to any known antigen. The sample in question was unstimulated CD4+ T cells sorted from spleen or lymph node cells, obtained before intestinal transplant. These receptor sequences come from a human donor who received an intestinal transplant.

The chain joins TRBV27 to TRBJ2-5, with TRBD2 as a possible D gene (6 bases). The CDR3 is made up of 15 amino acids. In germline, CDR1 is MNHEY, CDR2 SMNVEV (reference sequence). V was trimmed by 3 bases and J by 7 bases, leaving 18 bases between them. The CDR3 is CASSFWRGLMGTQYF. Written as DNA, the CDR3 is TGTGCCAGCAGTTTTTGGCGGGGCCTCATGGGGACCCAGTACTTC.

In its sample, this clone was seen a few times. The rearrangement links TRBV4-1 to TRBJ2-7; D might be TRBD1 (6 bases). Between the trimmed V and J ends, which lost 0 bases and 6 bases, there was a span of 12 bases. The length of the CDR3 is 14 residues. From germline, CDR1 is MGHRA and CDR2 YSYEKL. CDR3 loop: CASSQDWGRGEQYF. The CDR3 region has the DNA TGCGCCAGCAGCCAAGATTGGGGCAGGGGCGAGCAGTACTTC.

The chain carries TRBV7-9 and TRBJ1-1; 9 bases are a match to TRBD1. There are 16 residues in the CDR3. Unmatched junction bases numbered 18, after V lost 5 bases and J lost 11 bases. CDR1 is SEHNR and CDR2 is FQNEAQ in the germline V gene (reference sequence). The CDR3 here is CASSTLGTGHLFLAFF. CDR3 bases: TGTGCCAGCAGCACACTCGGGACAGGGCACCTCTTTTTGGCTTTCTTT.

V gene TRBV27 combines with J gene TRBJ2-7; no clear D gene. The CDR3 sequence is 14 residues long. Germline V lookup: CDR1 MNHEY, CDR2 SMNVEV (reference sequence). Trimming pared 3 bases from V and 2 bases from J, leaving 11 bases between. The CDR3 coding sequence is TGTGCCAGCAGTTTCGGTCTACCGCCCTACGAGCAGTACTTC. It translates to CASSFGLPPYEQYF.

The rearrangement uses TRBV28 and TRBJ1-2; D is perhaps TRBD1 (5 bases). This CDR3 contains 13 residues. CDR1 and CDR2 (germline): MDHEN, SYDVKM. Trimming stripped 7 bases from V and 4 bases from J, with 13 bases between. The CDR3 sequence is CASTQDRFYGYTF. The CDR3 DNA reads as TGTGCCAGCACCCAAGACAGATTCTATGGCTACACCTTC.

This chain links TRBV28 with TRBJ1-5; D unclear. Looked up from germline, CDR1 is MDHEN and CDR2 is SYDVKM. This CDR3 spans 15 amino acids. Trimming shortened V by 2 bases and J by 1 base, and 9 bases separated the two germline ends. CDR3 sequence (DNA): TGTGCCAGCAGTTTACGAGGGCTGAGCAATCAGCCCCAGCATTTT. It is translated as CASSLRGLSNQPQHF.

V is TRBV6-1 and J is TRBJ2-7, with 12 positions matching TRBD1. The CDR3 sequence is 15 residues long. Germline V CDR1 and CDR2: MNHNS, SASEGT. J gave up 5 bases and V 6 bases, and 8 bases lay outside the gene matches. The CDR3 coding sequence is TGTGCCAGCAGCCCTACCGGGACAGGGGGCAACGAGCAGTACTTC. Amino acids: CASSPTGTGGNEQYF.

The J gene is TRBJ2-5, the V gene TRBV5-1; 7 nucleotides line up with TRBD1. The CDR3 contains 13 residues. J lost 6 bases, V lost 4 bases, and 6 bases had no gene match. Germline CDR1 SGHRS, CDR2 YFSETQ. The CDR3 here is CASSRGQEQTQYF. The DNA of the CDR3 is TGCGCCAGCAGCCGAGGACAGGAGCAGACCCAGTACTTC.

The rearrangement joins TRBV27 to TRBJ1-2; TRBD1 agrees at 7 bases. J gave up 8 bases and V 4 bases, and 13 bases lay outside the gene matches. Germline V gene data show CDR1 as MNHEY and CDR2 as SMNVEV (reference sequence). The CDR3 covers 15 residues. In DNA form, the CDR3 reads TGTGCCAGCAGTTCCAATGGGGGGACAGAGTGGGGCTACACCTTC. Translating it yields CASSSNGGTEWGYTF.

This chain joins TRBV5-6 and TRBJ2-5; the D gene is possibly TRBD2 (5 bases). V was cut by 2 bases and J by 5 bases, with 13 bases left in between. From germline, CDR1 is SGHDT and CDR2 YYEEEE. CDR3 length: 14 residues. This CDR3 is CASSLRGYRETQYF. The DNA of the CDR3 is TGTGCCAGCAGCTTAAGAGGGTATCGGGAGACCCAGTACTTC.

The chain uses TRBV29-1 and TRBJ2-3, with D possibly TRBD2 on 5 matching bases. V dropped 2 bases and J dropped 2 bases, with 8 bases sitting between them. CDR1 is SQVTM, CDR2 ANQGSEA, per germline. The CDR3 has 13 residues. CDR3 bases: TGCAGCGTTGAACGGGGTACCACAGATACGCAGTATTTT. Amino acid sequence: CSVERGTTDTQYF.

V and J are TRBV5-6 and TRBJ2-1, with 13 bases fitting TRBD2. CDR1 SGHDT and CDR2 YYEEEE come from the germline V gene. V gave up 4 bases and J gave up 4 bases; unmatched junction bases: 8. The CDR3 extends over 17 amino acids. The CDR3 DNA follows: TGTGCCAGCAGCCGAAGACTAGCGGGGGGAAGTTACAATGAGCAGTTCTTC. It codes for CASSRRLAGGSYNEQFF.

This clone was detected a few times. The V gene is TRBV4-1, the J gene TRBJ1-4; no clear D. V was trimmed by 2 bases and J by 7 bases, leaving 8 bases between them. The CDR3 sequence is 13 residues long. Germline V gene lookup returns CDR1 MGHRA and CDR2 YSYEKL. For the CDR3, the DNA is TGCGCCAGCAGCCAACACCGGGGTGAAAAACTGTTTTTT. This gives the protein CASSQHRGEKLFF.

The chain combines TRBV28 with TRBJ1-5; D might be TRBD1 (6 bases). This CDR3 comprises 17 residues. CDR1 is MDHEN and CDR2 is SYDVKM in the germline V gene. V lost 5 bases and J lost 6, with 23 bases in between. CDR3 amino acids: CASSPRGARFIGQPQHF. CDR3 nucleotide sequence: TGTGCCAGCAGTCCTCGGGGGGCGAGGTTTATTGGTCAGCCCCAGCATTTT.

The rearrangement joins TRBV15 to TRBJ2-7, with 8 bases lining up with TRBD1. V lost 3 bases to trimming and J lost 0 bases; unmatched junction nucleotides: 4. This CDR3 has 15 residues. CDR1 is LNHNV, CDR2 YYDKDF, per germline (reference sequence). This CDR3 reads CATSSGQGGSYEQYF. For the CDR3, the DNA is TGTGCCACCAGCAGTGGACAGGGCGGCTCCTACGAGCAGTACTTC. The full variable domain, completed using reference TRBV15 and TRBJ2-7, is DAMVIQNPRYQVTQFGKPVTLSCSQTLNHNVMYWYQQKSSQAPKLLFHYYDKDFNNEADTPDNFQSRRPNTSFCFLDIRSPGLGDTAMYLCATSSGQGGSYEQYFGPGTRLTVT.

V gene TRBV6-1 combines with J gene TRBJ2-3, with 8 bases that match TRBD2. CDR3 size: 14 residues. Per the germline V gene, CDR1 is MNHNS and CDR2 is SASEGT. V trimming: 7 bases; J trimming: 5 bases; junction bases outside the gene matches: 8. The chain's CDR3 is CASTAGARLDTQYF. The DNA of the CDR3 is TGTGCCAGCACAGCGGGGGCTCGGTTAGATACGCAGTATTTT.

This clone has more than one count but fewer than ten. The CDR3 spells CASRTSGSFYEQYF. Written as DNA, the CDR3 is TGTGCCAGCAGAACTAGCGGGAGTTTTTACGAGCAGTACTTC. The rearrangement uses TRBV6-1 and TRBJ2-7; TRBD2 matches at 11 bases. CDR3 length: 14 amino acids. V gave up 6 bases and J gave up 4 bases; unmatched junction bases: 5. Germline-derived CDR1 and CDR2 are MNHNS and SASEGT.